This T cell receptor beta chain was found in a study of radiotherapy plus CTLA-4 blockade in lung cancer. General observations from the study: Radiotherapy with ipilimumab was followed by blood expansion of tumor-derived clones.

Trimming removed 8 bases from V and 2 bases from J; junction bases left unmatched: 6. This CDR3 contains 14 residues. CDR1 and CDR2 (germline): MNHNY, SVGAGI (reference sequence). TCRdb's copy holds only in-frame clones and misses some; the assay was immunoSEQ multiplex PCR. This sample has roughly 90,000 clones; about 78% occur once, and the top ten carry about an eighth. About this clone: Its antigen is still unknown.

This clonotype originated in a human donor with non-small cell lung cancer that progressed on radiotherapy plus ipilimumab. The sample was peripheral blood, taken from a patient treated with radiotherapy plus ipilimumab. J is TRBJ2-5 and V is TRBV6-6, with 9 bases lining up with TRBD1. CDR3 sequence reads: CASLTGTGQETQYF. CDR3 DNA sequence: TGTGCCAGCCTGACCGGGACAGGGCAAGAGACCCAGTACTTC.